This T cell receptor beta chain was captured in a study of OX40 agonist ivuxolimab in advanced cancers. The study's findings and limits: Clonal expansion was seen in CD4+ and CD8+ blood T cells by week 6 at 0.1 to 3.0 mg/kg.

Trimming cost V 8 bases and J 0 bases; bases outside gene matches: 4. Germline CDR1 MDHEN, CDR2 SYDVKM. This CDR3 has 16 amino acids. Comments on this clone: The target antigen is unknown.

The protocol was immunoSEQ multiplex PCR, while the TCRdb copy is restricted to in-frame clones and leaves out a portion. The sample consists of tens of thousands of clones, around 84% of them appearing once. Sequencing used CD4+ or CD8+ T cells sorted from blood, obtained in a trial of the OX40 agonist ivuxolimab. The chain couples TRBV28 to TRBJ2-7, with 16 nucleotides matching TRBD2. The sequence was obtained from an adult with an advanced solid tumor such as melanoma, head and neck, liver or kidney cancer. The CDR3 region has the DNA TGTGCCAGCGAGGGACTAGCGGGGGGGCTCTCCTACGAGCAGTACTTC. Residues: CASEGLAGGLSYEQYF.